One and the same sample provided the 19 T cell receptor beta chains below, sequenced in a study of blood T cells in healthy people across ages. Combining a sample-barcoded 5' primer with a J-beta primer mix, a second PCR ran for 7 to 11 cycles. TCRdb called the 5' RACE reads again in MiXCR, with one record for every CDR3 protein. The sample lists about 760,000 distinct CDR3 sequences, approximately 60% occurring once. Sequenced material: blood. All receptors derive from a man aged 35-49 years in good health.

The CDR3 is CAIRDSDRAHYGYTF. Written as DNA, the CDR3 is TGTGCCATCAGAGACTCGGACAGGGCACACTATGGCTACACCTTC. The chain links TRBV10-3 to TRBJ1-2; 8 bases are a match to TRBD1. J lost 3 bases, V lost 6 bases, and 9 bases had no gene match. CDR3 length: 15 residues. Germline V gives CDR1 ENHRY, CDR2 SYGVKD.

The sample holds many counts of this clonotype. This chain uses TRBV4-3 with TRBJ2-3; D call uncertain. V was pared by 1 base and J by 4 bases, with 12 bases between. The CDR3 sequence is 15 residues long. Germline V gene sequence: CDR1 LGHNA, CDR2 YSLEER. The CDR3 DNA reads TGCGCCAGCAGCCAAGCGGTGGGCCTCGCAGATACGCAGTATTTT. Its translation is CASSQAVGLADTQYF.

This clonotype turned up a few times. V and J are TRBV24-1 and TRBJ2-3; 7 bases align to TRBD1. V shed 2 bases, J shed 6 bases, and the junction held 1 base outside the gene matches. The CDR3 runs to 13 residues. The germline CDR1 and CDR2 sequences are KGHDR and SFDVKD. Here the CDR3 reads CATSDSTGDTQYF. CDR3 bases: TGTGCCACCAGTGATTCGACAGGGGATACGCAGTATTTT.

The chain couples TRBV4-2 to TRBJ2-7, with 7 bases that match TRBD1. Germline CDR1 LGHNA, CDR2 YNFKEQ. This CDR3 region has 17 residues. V was pared by 0 bases and J by 7 bases, with 15 bases of the junction left unmatched. This chain's CDR3 is CASSQDFSRGLYNEQYF. The DNA for the CDR3 is TGTGCCAGCAGCCAAGATTTTTCTAGGGGGCTTTACAATGAGCAGTACTTC.

This clonotype was seen a few times. The gene calls are TRBV10-2 and TRBJ2-1; 7 bases agree with TRBD2. Trimming removed 2 bases from V and 0 bases from J; junction bases left unmatched: 1. Per germline, CDR1 WSHSY and CDR2 SAAADI. The CDR3 has 15 amino acids. CDR3 sequence (DNA): TGCGCCAGCAGTGAGCGGGGGGTCTCCTACAATGAGCAGTTCTTC. Its protein product is CASSERGVSYNEQFF.

The chain combines TRBV28 with TRBJ2-3; the match to TRBD1 covers 11 bases. The germline V gene has CDR1 MDHEN and CDR2 SYDVKM. There are 15 residues in the CDR3. V lost 6 bases, J lost 4 bases, and 6 bases stayed unmatched. CDR3 amino acids: CASSYGQGAADTQYF. In DNA, the CDR3 is TGTGCCAGCAGCTACGGACAGGGGGCGGCAGATACGCAGTATTTT. The entire variable domain, with the rest obtained from reference TRBV28 and TRBJ2-3, is as follows: DVKVTQSSRYLVKRTGEKVFLECVQDMDHENMFWYRQDPGLGLRLIYFSYDVKMKEKGDIPEGYSVSREKKERFSLILESASTNQTSMYLCASSYGQGAADTQYFGPGTRLTVL.

This chain connects TRBV28 to TRBJ2-3; TRBD2 matches at 8 bases. This CDR3 region has 17 residues. The J segment lost 3 bases and the V segment lost 5 bases, leaving 13 bases of the junction unmatched. Germline CDR1 MDHEN, CDR2 SYDVKM. CDR3 in amino acids: CASSPPSGRLYTDTQYF. CDR3 bases: TGTGCCAGCAGTCCACCCAGCGGGAGACTATATACAGATACGCAGTATTTT. Supplemented by reference TRBV28 and TRBJ2-3, the full variable domain reads DVKVTQSSRYLVKRTGEKVFLECVQDMDHENMFWYRQDPGLGLRLIYFSYDVKMKEKGDIPEGYSVSREKKERFSLILESASTNQTSMYLCASSPPSGRLYTDTQYFGPGTRLTVL.

A few counts support this clonotype. The gene calls are TRBV29-1 and TRBJ2-5, with 9 bases identical to TRBD1. The DNA end lines up better with TRBJ2-7; the J call may be wrong. The CDR3 spans 15 residues. Germline-derived CDR1 and CDR2 are SQVTM and ANQGSEA. The CDR3 bases are TGCAGCGTTGCCCCTACAGGGGGCGACGGGGTCGAGCAGTACTTC. Translating it yields CSVAPTGGDGVEQYF.

The chain is built from TRBV20-1 and TRBJ2-5; 8 nucleotides agree with TRBD1. TRBJ2-7 explains the end of the DNA better; the J call may be wrong. This CDR3 has 13 amino acids. Looked up from germline, CDR1 is DFQATT and CDR2 is SNEGSKA (reference sequence). The DNA for the CDR3 is TGCAGTGCTAGAGACGGGACAGGATACGAGCAGTACTTC. Amino acids: CSARDGTGYEQYF.

The chain couples TRBV10-3 to TRBJ1-5; no clear D gene. V gave up 2 bases and J gave up 7 bases, with 9 bases separating them. Germline values: CDR1 ENHRY, CDR2 SYGVKD. CDR3 length: 13 residues. The CDR3 DNA is TGTGCCATCAGTGAGGATTGGCGCCAGCCCCAGCATTTT. This codes for CAISEDWRQPQHF.

The sample holds a few counts of this clonotype. The chain joins TRBV12-3 or TRBV12-4 to TRBJ2-5, with 15 bases fitting TRBD2. This CDR3 is 17 amino acids long. Unmatched junction bases numbered 11, after V lost 9 bases and J lost 3 bases. The CDR3 sequence: CASTQGLAGGLKETQYF. DNA for the CDR3: TGTGCCAGTACGCAGGGACTAGCGGGAGGACTGAAAGAGACCCAGTACTTC.

The chain carries TRBV5-1 and TRBJ2-3; the D gene is possibly TRBD2 (5 bases). Germline CDR1 reads SGHRS; CDR2 reads YFSETQ. This CDR3 has 15 amino acids. The V end lost 6 bases, the J end lost 5 bases, and 19 bases lay between the germline ends. Written as DNA, the CDR3 is TGCGCCAGCAAAGTCTCGGGATCAGGCTTAGATACGCAGTATTTT. Its protein is CASKVSGSGLDTQYF.

The chain links TRBV20-1 to TRBJ2-1; D is unclear. CDR1 and CDR2 from the germline V gene are DFQATT and SNEGSKA (reference sequence). Trimming removed 0 bases at V and 12 bases at J, with 15 bases between. CDR3 size: 13 residues. CDR3: CSARDYPAYGQFF. In nucleotides, the CDR3 is TGCAGTGCTAGAGATTATCCGGCGTACGGGCAGTTCTTC.

The chain links TRBV19 to TRBJ2-3; D is possibly TRBD2 (7 bases). This CDR3 is 21 amino acids long. Per the germline V gene, CDR1 is LNHDA and CDR2 is SQIVND (reference sequence). Trimming took 1 base from V and 0 from J, leaving 26 bases between them. The CDR3 is CASSIGRIGGLAEVSTDTQYF. The CDR3 nucleotides are TGTGCCAGTAGTATAGGCCGGATCGGGGGCCTAGCGGAAGTTAGCACAGATACGCAGTATTTT.

This chain connects TRBV3-1 to TRBJ2-1; D gene ambiguous. V was cut by 5 bases and J by 6 bases, with 17 bases left in between. Looked up from germline, CDR1 is LGHDT and CDR2 is YNNKEL (reference sequence). This CDR3 spans 15 amino acids. CDR3 DNA: TGTGCCAGCAGCTTAGGGTCAAATGTAGGCAATGAGCAGTTCTTC. This encodes CASSLGSNVGNEQFF.

This chain joins TRBV20-1 and TRBJ1-4; D gene ambiguous. The germline V gene has CDR1 DFQATT and CDR2 SNEGSKA (reference sequence). V was shortened by 6 bases and J by 6 bases, with 17 bases between the two germline ends. The CDR3 contains 14 residues. The CDR3 loop is CSAAYRTVDEKLFF. The CDR3 nucleotides read TGCAGTGCAGCCTATCGGACGGTTGATGAAAAACTGTTTTTT.

This clonotype was seen only a few times. This rearrangement joins TRBV20-1 to TRBJ2-7; no clear D. Deletions cut 6 bases from V and 0 bases from J, with 12 bases between. Germline V CDR1 and CDR2: DFQATT, SNEGSKA (reference sequence). The CDR3 extends over 13 amino acids. As DNA, the CDR3 is TGCAGTGCCGACACCTTGAGCTCCTACGAGCAGTACTTC. Its translation is CSADTLSSYEQYF.

This chain uses TRBV6-6 with TRBJ2-4; D might be TRBD2 (6 bases). The CDR3 is 17 residues long. Trimming pared 5 bases from V and 0 bases from J, leaving 17 bases between. The germline CDR1 and CDR2 sequences are MNHNY and SVGAGI (reference sequence). This CDR3 is CASSRSVAALAKNIQYF. The CDR3 DNA reads TGTGCCAGCAGTCGCTCGGTAGCGGCCCTAGCCAAAAACATTCAGTACTTC.

This chain joins TRBV9 and TRBJ2-3; no firm D call. Trimming took 0 bases from V and 6 from J, leaving 17 bases between them. The CDR3 is 16 residues long. Germline loops: CDR1 SGDLS, CDR2 YYNGEE. The CDR3 nucleotides are TGTGCCAGCAGCGTAGATTTTGATTCCAATAGGGATACGCAGTATTTT. Translated: CASSVDFDSNRDTQYF.